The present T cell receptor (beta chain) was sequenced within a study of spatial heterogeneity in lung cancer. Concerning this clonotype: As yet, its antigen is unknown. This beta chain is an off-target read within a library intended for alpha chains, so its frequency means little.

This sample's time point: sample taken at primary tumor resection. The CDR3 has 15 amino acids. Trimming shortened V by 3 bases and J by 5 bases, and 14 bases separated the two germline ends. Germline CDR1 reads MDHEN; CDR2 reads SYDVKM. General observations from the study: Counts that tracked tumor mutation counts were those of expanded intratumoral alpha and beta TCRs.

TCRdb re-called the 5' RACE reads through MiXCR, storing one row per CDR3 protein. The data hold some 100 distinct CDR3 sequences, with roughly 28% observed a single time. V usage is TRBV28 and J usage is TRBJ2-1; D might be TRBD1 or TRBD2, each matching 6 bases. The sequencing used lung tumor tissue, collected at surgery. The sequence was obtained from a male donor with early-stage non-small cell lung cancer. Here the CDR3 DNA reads TGTGCCAGCAGTTTGGGCCGGGGGCAGGACAATGAGCAGTTCTTC. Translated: CASSLGRGQDNEQFF.